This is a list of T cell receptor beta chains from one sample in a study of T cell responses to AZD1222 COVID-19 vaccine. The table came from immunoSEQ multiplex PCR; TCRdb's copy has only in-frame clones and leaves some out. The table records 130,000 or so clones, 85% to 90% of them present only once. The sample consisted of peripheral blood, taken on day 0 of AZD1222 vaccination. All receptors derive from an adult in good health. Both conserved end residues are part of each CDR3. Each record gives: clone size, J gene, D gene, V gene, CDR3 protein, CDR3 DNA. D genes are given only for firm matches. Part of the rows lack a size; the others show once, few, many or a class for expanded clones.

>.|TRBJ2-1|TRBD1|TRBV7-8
CASSLTGTGTPYYNEQFF
TGTGCCAGCAGCTTAACGGGGACAGGGACCCCTTACTACAATGAGCAGTTCTTC
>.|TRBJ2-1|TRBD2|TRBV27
CASSSRLAGVNEQFF
TGTGCCAGCAGTTCCCGACTAGCGGGCGTCAATGAGCAGTTCTTC
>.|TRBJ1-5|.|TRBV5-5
CASSFKGGVGNQPQHF
TGTGCCAGCAGCTTTAAGGGGGGAGTTGGCAATCAGCCCCAGCATTTT
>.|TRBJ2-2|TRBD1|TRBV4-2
CASSQERDRAAGELFF
TGTGCCAGCAGCCAAGAAAGAGACAGGGCTGCCGGGGAGCTGTTTTTT
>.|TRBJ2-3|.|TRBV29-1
CSVEGQQATDTQYF
TGCAGCGTTGAAGGGCAACAGGCAACCGATACGCAGTATTTT
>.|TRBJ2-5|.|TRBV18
CASSPTPQETQYF
TGTGCCAGCTCACCCACACCTCAAGAGACCCAGTACTTC
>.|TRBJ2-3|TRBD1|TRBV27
CASAWTGSTDTQYF
TGTGCCAGCGCGTGGACAGGTAGCACAGATACGCAGTATTTT
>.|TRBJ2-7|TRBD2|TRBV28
CASSSLAGGEYF
TGTGCCAGCAGTTCCCTAGCGGGAGGGGAGTACTTC
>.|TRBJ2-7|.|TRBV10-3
CAITTRRDKGSYEQYF
TGTGCCATCACCACCCGTCGGGACAAGGGATCCTACGAGCAGTACTTC
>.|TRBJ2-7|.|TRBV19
CASSRRGGSYEQYF
TGTGCCAGTAGTAGGAGGGGAGGTTCCTACGAGCAGTACTTC
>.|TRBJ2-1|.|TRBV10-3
CAISESNSHEQFF
TGTGCCATCAGTGAGTCGAATTCCCATGAGCAGTTCTTC
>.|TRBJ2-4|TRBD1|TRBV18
CASSPLGTGDALAKNIQYF
TGTGCCAGCTCACCACTTGGGACAGGGGATGCTCTAGCCAAAAACATTCAGTACTTC
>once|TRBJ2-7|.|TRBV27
CASSAQGLAYEQYF
TGTGCCAGCAGCGCACAGGGACTGGCCTACGAGCAGTACTTC
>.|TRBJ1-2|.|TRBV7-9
CASSPPGSDTNYGYTF
TGTGCCAGCAGCCCCCCCGGGAGTGACACTAACTATGGCTACACCTTC
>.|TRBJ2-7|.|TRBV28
CASTETATYEQYF
TGTGCCAGCACAGAGACGGCCACCTACGAGCAGTACTTC
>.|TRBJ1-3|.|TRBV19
CASSIAGALGNTIYF
TGTGCCAGTAGTATAGCAGGGGCCCTCGGAAACACCATATATTTT
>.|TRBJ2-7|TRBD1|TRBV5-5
CASSRTGFYEQYF
TGTGCCAGCAGCCGGACAGGCTTCTACGAGCAGTACTTC
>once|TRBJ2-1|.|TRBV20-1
CSASSLAYNEQFF
TGCAGTGCTAGTAGTCTAGCGTACAATGAACAGTTCTTC
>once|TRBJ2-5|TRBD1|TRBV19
CASSLGTGDQETQYF
TGTGCCAGTAGTCTAGGGACAGGGGACCAAGAGACCCAGTACTTC
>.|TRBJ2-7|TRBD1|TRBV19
CASSGTAILPEQYF
TGTGCCAGTTCCGGGACAGCCATTCTCCCGGAGCAGTACTTC
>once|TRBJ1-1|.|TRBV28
CASSLGWLPSLMNTEAFF
TGTGCCAGCAGTTTAGGGTGGCTGCCCTCCCTTATGAACACTGAAGCTTTCTTT
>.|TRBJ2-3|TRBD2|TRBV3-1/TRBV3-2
CASSPASGGVSVAQYF
TGTGCCAGCAGCCCCGCTAGCGGGGGGGTCAGTGTGGCGCAGTATTTT
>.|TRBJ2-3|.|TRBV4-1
CASSLLGGRDTQYF
TGCGCCAGCAGCCTCCTGGGGGGCAGAGATACGCAGTATTTT
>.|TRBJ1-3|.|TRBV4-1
CASSLRGFSGNTIYF
TGCGCCAGCAGCCTACGGGGTTTCTCTGGAAACACCATATATTTT
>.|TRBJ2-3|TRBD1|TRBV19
CASLSRPGTGGTDTQYF
TGTGCTAGCCTTTCGCGGCCAGGGACAGGGGGCACAGATACGCAGTATTTT
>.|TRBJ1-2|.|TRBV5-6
CASRTPGTEYGYTF
TGTGCCAGCAGGACCCCCGGGACGGAGTATGGCTACACCTTC
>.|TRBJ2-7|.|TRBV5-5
CASSPTGSYEQYF
TGTGCCAGCAGCCCGACAGGATCCTACGAGCAGTACTTC
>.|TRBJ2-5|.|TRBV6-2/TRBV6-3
CASSHLDSIEETQYF
TGTGCCAGCAGTCACCTCGACAGCATTGAGGAGACCCAGTACTTC
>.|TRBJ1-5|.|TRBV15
CATSRGTAYSNQPQHF
TGTGCCACCAGCAGAGGGACAGCGTATAGCAATCAGCCCCAGCATTTT
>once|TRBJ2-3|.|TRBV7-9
CASSPGLSTDTQYF
TGTGCCAGCAGCCCAGGTCTCAGCACAGATACGCAGTATTTT
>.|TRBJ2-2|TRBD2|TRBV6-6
CASSPGLDPTGELFF
TGTGCCAGCAGCCCGGGACTAGATCCCACCGGGGAGCTGTTTTTT
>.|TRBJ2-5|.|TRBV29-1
CSVEAFDHREGETQYF
TGCAGCGTTGAAGCTTTCGATCACCGAGAAGGAGAGACCCAGTACTTC
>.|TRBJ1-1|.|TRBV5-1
CASSFRSIQTNTEAFF
TGCGCCAGCAGCTTCAGATCAATCCAGACAAACACTGAAGCTTTCTTT
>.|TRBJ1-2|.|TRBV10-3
CAISESGHQNYGYTF
TGTGCCATCAGTGAGTCGGGACACCAAAACTATGGCTACACCTTC
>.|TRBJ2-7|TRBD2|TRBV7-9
CASSLLLAGKSSYEQYF
TGTGCCAGCAGCTTACTCCTAGCGGGTAAGAGCTCCTACGAGCAGTACTTC
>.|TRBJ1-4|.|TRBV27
CASSLIGEKLFF
TGTGCCAGCAGTCTTATAGGGGAAAAACTGTTTTTT
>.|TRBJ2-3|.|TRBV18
CASSPQGDTQYF
TGTGCCAGCTCACCACAGGGAGATACGCAGTATTTT
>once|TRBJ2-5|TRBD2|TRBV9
CASSLTGGYRETQYF
TGTGCCAGCAGCCTCACGGGGGGTTATCGAGAGACCCAGTACTTC
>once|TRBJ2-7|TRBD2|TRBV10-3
CAISEPFQGLAAYEQYF
TGTGCCATCAGTGAGCCGTTCCAGGGACTAGCGGCCTACGAGCAGTACTTC
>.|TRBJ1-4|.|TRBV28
CASSGGINEKLFF
TGTGCCAGCAGCGGGGGGATTAATGAAAAACTGTTTTTT
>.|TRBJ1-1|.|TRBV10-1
CASSAGVTVLNTEAFF
TGCGCCAGCAGTGCCGGGGTTACAGTGCTGAACACTGAAGCTTTCTTT
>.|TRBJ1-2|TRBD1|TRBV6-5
CASMDRGNIYGYTF
TGTGCCAGCATGGACAGGGGGAATATCTATGGCTACACCTTC
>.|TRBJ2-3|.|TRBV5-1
CASSPGTAVDTQYF
TGCGCCAGCAGCCCCGGGACTGCGGTAGATACGCAGTATTTT
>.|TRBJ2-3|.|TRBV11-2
CASSLVVGGPVVDTQYF
TGTGCCAGCAGCTTAGTGGTGGGGGGGCCGGTTGTAGATACGCAGTATTTT
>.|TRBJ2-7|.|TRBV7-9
CASSPRSGSYEQYF
TGTGCCAGCAGCCCCCGGTCGGGGTCCTACGAGCAGTACTTC
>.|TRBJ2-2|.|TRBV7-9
CASSLARDTGELFF
TGTGCCAGCAGCTTAGCGCGGGACACCGGGGAGCTGTTTTTT
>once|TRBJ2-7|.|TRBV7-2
CASSLGLALGEQYF
TGTGCCAGCAGCTTAGGGCTAGCCCTGGGGGAGCAGTACTTC
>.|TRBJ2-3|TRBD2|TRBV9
CASSMGGRAFSTDTQYF
TGTGCCAGCAGCATGGGCGGGAGGGCCTTTAGCACAGATACGCAGTATTTT
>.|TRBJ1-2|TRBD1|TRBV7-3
CASSLTTGEGYTF
TGTGCCAGCAGCTTAACGACAGGGGAGGGCTACACCTTC
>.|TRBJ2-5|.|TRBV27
CASSPLVGVGDQETQYF
TGTGCCAGCAGTCCTTTGGTGGGGGTGGGGGACCAAGAGACCCAGTACTTC
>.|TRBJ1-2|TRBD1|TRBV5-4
CASSLETGAGGYTF
TGTGCCAGCAGCTTGGAGACAGGGGCGGGTGGCTACACCTTC
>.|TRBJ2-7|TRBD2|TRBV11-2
CASSLDLAGGLLREQYF
TGTGCCAGCAGCTTAGACCTAGCGGGGGGACTACTTCGGGAGCAGTACTTC
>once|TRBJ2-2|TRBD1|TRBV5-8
CASSPGQGPGELFF
TGTGCCAGCAGCCCGGGACAGGGTCCCGGGGAGCTGTTTTTT
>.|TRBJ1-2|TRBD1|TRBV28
CASSQGAANYGYTF
TGTGCCAGCAGCCAGGGGGCGGCTAACTATGGCTACACCTTC
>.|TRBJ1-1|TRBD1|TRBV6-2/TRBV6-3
CASSYPTGAGDTEAFF
TGTGCCAGCAGTTACCCCACAGGGGCGGGGGACACTGAAGCTTTCTTT
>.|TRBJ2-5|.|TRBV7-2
CASSFQGGQETQYF
TGTGCCAGCAGCTTTCAGGGGGGCCAAGAGACCCAGTACTTC
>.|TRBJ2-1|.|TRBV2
CASSATRDPQFF
TGTGCCAGCAGTGCAACTCGGGACCCGCAGTTCTTC
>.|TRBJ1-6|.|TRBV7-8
CASSPPLSNSPLHF
TGTGCCAGCAGCCCACCCTTGTCCAATTCACCCCTCCACTTT